One and the same sample provided the 22 T cell receptor beta chains below, sequenced in a study of cytomegalovirus exposure and HLA in healthy donors. The PCR had 60 Vbeta and 13 Jbeta primers. The protocol was immunoSEQ multiplex PCR, while the TCRdb copy is restricted to in-frame clones and leaves out a portion. Here the sample spans about 150,000 clones, 73% being singletons. Sequenced sample: PBMCs. The receptors stem from a woman younger than 35 in good health and CMV-seropositive.

The V call is TRBV4-1, the J call TRBJ1-6, with D hard to call. V gave up 4 bases and J gave up 9 bases, with 7 bases separating them. CDR1 and CDR2 (germline): MGHRA, YSYEKL. The CDR3 runs to 12 residues. The CDR3, as DNA: TGCGCCAGCAGCCCCCTAGGTTCACCCCTCCACTTT. As protein: CASSPLGSPLHF.

The V and J genes are TRBV7-9 and TRBJ1-2; TRBD1 aligns across 8 bases. Trimming took 5 bases from V and 6 from J; bases not matched to a gene: 5. The germline V gene encodes CDR1 SEHNR and CDR2 FQNEAQ (reference sequence). The CDR3 runs to 13 residues. The CDR3: CASSRTGFDGYTF. Here the CDR3 DNA reads TGTGCCAGCAGCCGGACAGGGTTCGATGGCTACACCTTC. Based on the CDR3 plus reference TRBV7-9 and TRBJ1-2, the full variable domain is DTGVSQNPRHKITKRGQNVTFRCDPISEHNRLYWYRQTLGQGPEFLTYFQNEAQLEKSRLLSDRFSAERPKGSFSTLEIQRTEQGDSAMYLCASSRTGFDGYTFGSGTRLTVV.

This clone was seen only once. The J gene is TRBJ1-2, the V gene TRBV19, with TRBD1 as a possible D gene (5 bases). V dropped 11 bases and J dropped 6 bases, with 19 bases sitting between them. Germline loops: CDR1 LNHDA, CDR2 SQIVND (reference sequence). The CDR3 contains 13 residues. For the CDR3, the DNA is TGTGCCGCCGCGGGGGGGGAGAAGAATGGCTACACCTTC. This translates into CAAAGGEKNGYTF.

The chain uses TRBV5-4 and TRBJ1-2, with 10 bases fitting TRBD1. Germline V gene data show CDR1 as SGHNT and CDR2 as YYREEE (reference sequence). Trimming removed 0 bases from V and 8 bases from J; junction bases left unmatched: 10. The CDR3 is made up of 16 amino acids. CDR3 sequence: CASSLASGDRGGGYTF. The CDR3 coding sequence is TGTGCCAGCAGCTTGGCCAGCGGGGACAGGGGAGGAGGCTACACCTTC.

The rearrangement links TRBV18 to TRBJ1-5, with D tentatively TRBD1 (6 bases). Germline-derived CDR1 and CDR2 are KGHSH and LQKENI. The CDR3 extends over 14 amino acids. Trimming stripped 3 bases from V and 3 bases from J, with 9 bases between. CDR3 nucleotide sequence: TGTGCCAGCTCACCCGGGACACTCAATCAGCCCCAGCATTTT. This codes for CASSPGTLNQPQHF.

This clone occurred once. As DNA, the CDR3 is TGCAGCGTTGTGGCAGAAGACTACGAGCAGTACTTC. This encodes CSVVAEDYEQYF. The chain carries TRBV29-1 and TRBJ2-7; no firm D call. CDR1 is SQVTM, CDR2 ANQGSEA, per germline. The CDR3 has 12 residues. The germline V and J ends were trimmed by 4 bases and 3 bases, with 10 bases remaining between them.

The rearrangement links TRBV23-1 to TRBJ2-1; D might be TRBD2 (5 bases). TRBV23-1 is marked as an open reading frame, function uncertain. CDR3 length equals 11 residues. Trimming cost V 7 bases and J 9 bases, with 10 bases left between them. CDR3 in DNA: TGCGCCAGCATCCCGGAGGCTGAGCAGTTCTTC. Protein sequence: CASIPEAEQFF.

V is TRBV9 and J is TRBJ2-7; 10 bases align to TRBD2. The CDR3 contains 16 residues. Germline V lookup: CDR1 SGDLS, CDR2 YYNGEE. Trimming at V came to 4 bases and at J to 1 base, leaving 8 bases not matched to a gene. DNA of the CDR3: TGTGCCAGCAGCCCTCGGACTAGCGGCCATTCCTACGAGCAGTACTTC. Amino acid sequence: CASSPRTSGHSYEQYF.

The J gene is TRBJ2-1, the V gene TRBV6-6; no clear D. Germline V CDR1 and CDR2: MNHNY, SVGAGI (reference sequence). The CDR3 is 12 residues long. V shed 6 bases and J shed 5 bases, with 8 bases lying between them. CDR3 sequence: CASRRENNEQFF. CDR3 DNA sequence: TGTGCCAGCAGGAGAGAGAACAATGAGCAGTTCTTC.

This clone is a singleton in its sample. V is TRBV29-1 and J is TRBJ1-3; 10 bases align to TRBD1. This CDR3 is 15 amino acids long. Germline values: CDR1 SQVTM, CDR2 ANQGSEA. The V and J ends lost 4 bases and 2 bases, in that order; junction bases with no gene match: 5. CDR3 residues: CSVAKDRGTGNTIYF. The DNA of the CDR3 is TGCAGCGTTGCAAAGGACAGGGGGACTGGAAACACCATATATTTT.

Only one count was recorded for this clone. This sequence joins TRBV4-1 and TRBJ2-1; 13 bases fit TRBD2. From germline, CDR1 is MGHRA and CDR2 YSYEKL. Trimming took 4 bases from V and 2 from J; bases not matched to a gene: 5. This CDR3 is built from 17 residues. The CDR3 region has the DNA TGCGCCAGCAGCCGCGGACTAGCGGGGGAGACCTACAATGAGCAGTTCTTC. It yields the protein CASSRGLAGETYNEQFF.

The chain recombines TRBV11-3 with TRBJ2-5; tentative D call: TRBD2 (5 bases). V lost 5 bases to trimming and J lost 5 bases, with 12 bases between them. This CDR3 contains 13 residues. In germline, CDR1 is SGHNT, CDR2 YENEEA. The CDR3 loop reads CASSRGGGETQYF. In DNA form, the CDR3 reads TGTGCCAGCAGCCGTGGAGGCGGGGAGACCCAGTACTTC.

The J gene is TRBJ2-7, the V gene TRBV20-1, with D unresolved. CDR1 is DFQATT and CDR2 is SNEGSKA in the germline V gene (reference sequence). The CDR3 totals 11 residues. Trimming pared 5 bases from V and 4 bases from J, leaving 9 bases between. This CDR3 is CSAADGYEQYF. The CDR3 DNA reads TGCAGTGCTGCCGACGGGTACGAGCAGTACTTC.

This chain joins TRBV4-2 and TRBJ2-3; 7 bases align to TRBD1. Germline lookup yields CDR1 LGHNA and CDR2 YNFKEQ. Trimming took 5 bases from V and 4 from J; bases not matched to a gene: 6. The CDR3 covers 14 residues. CDR3 loop: CASSDRVGADTQYF. In DNA form, the CDR3 reads TGTGCCAGCAGCGACAGGGTTGGCGCAGATACGCAGTATTTT.

This clone has just a few counts. The CDR3 loop reads CASSEASLARETQYF. DNA of the CDR3: TGTGCCAGCAGTGAAGCATCGCTAGCGAGAGAGACCCAGTACTTC. The V and J genes are TRBV6-1 and TRBJ2-5, with D perhaps matching TRBD2 (6 bases). CDR1 is MNHNS, CDR2 SASEGT, per germline. The length of the CDR3 is 15 residues. Trimming pared 0 bases from V and 4 bases from J, leaving 12 bases between.

The rearrangement joins TRBV4-1 to TRBJ2-1, with TRBD1 as a possible D gene (5 bases). V lost 4 bases and J 10 bases, leaving 17 bases between the germline ends. This CDR3 comprises 14 residues. CDR1 MGHRA and CDR2 YSYEKL come from the germline V gene. CDR3 in amino acids: CASSPQNDRGEQFF. CDR3 DNA sequence: TGCGCCAGCAGCCCCCAAAACGATAGGGGAGAGCAGTTCTTC.

The CDR3 is CASSTSGVEQYF. The CDR3 DNA reads as TGTGCCAGCAGCACATCAGGGGTCGAGCAGTACTTC. V and J are TRBV14 and TRBJ2-7; perhaps TRBD1 as D (6 bases). The germline V gene encodes CDR1 SGHDN and CDR2 FVKESK. This CDR3 spans 12 amino acids. Trimming took off 5 bases at V and 6 bases at J, with 11 bases between the two ends.

The chain links TRBV4-1 to TRBJ2-7; D may be TRBD2 (5 bases). The CDR3 is 14 residues long. Germline loops: CDR1 MGHRA, CDR2 YSYEKL. V lost 2 bases and J lost 5, with 13 bases in between. The CDR3 loop reads CASSQTRSGDEQYF. The CDR3 DNA follows: TGCGCCAGCAGCCAAACTCGGTCCGGGGACGAGCAGTACTTC.

This clone was observed a few times. The V and J genes are TRBV5-1 and TRBJ2-3, with D maybe TRBD2 (5 bases). Germline V lookup: CDR1 SGHRS, CDR2 YFSETQ. Trimming pared 2 bases from V and 2 bases from J, leaving 9 bases between. The CDR3 is made up of 14 amino acids. In DNA form, the CDR3 reads TGCGCCAGCAGCTTTACTAGTCCCACAGATACGCAGTATTTT. Amino acids: CASSFTSPTDTQYF.

The chain is built from TRBV18 and TRBJ1-1; possible D gene TRBD1, 5 bases. Between the trimmed V and J ends, which lost 2 bases and 1 base, there was a span of 11 bases. Germline CDR1 KGHSH, CDR2 LQKENI. CDR3 length: 15 amino acids. The CDR3: CASSPRAGGNTEAFF. DNA for the CDR3: TGTGCCAGCTCACCAAGGGCCGGGGGGAACACTGAAGCTTTCTTT.

V usage is TRBV11-1 and J usage is TRBJ2-1; 12 positions agree with TRBD2. Germline CDR1 reads SGHAT; CDR2 reads FQDESV (reference sequence). The CDR3 runs 15 residues. V lost 5 bases to trimming and J lost 9 bases; unmatched junction nucleotides: 8. In DNA form, the CDR3 reads TGTGCCAGCAGCCGGACTAGCGGGGAGCTAGTTGAGCAGTTCTTC. Protein product: CASSRTSGELVEQFF.

The V and J genes are TRBV10-3 and TRBJ1-1; D is unclear. CDR1 is ENHRY, CDR2 SYGVKD, per germline. V gave up 6 bases and J gave up 1 base, with 12 bases separating them. The CDR3 loop spans 14 amino acids. In DNA form, the CDR3 reads TGTGCCATCAGAGCCAGAACAGAGAACACTGAAGCTTTCTTT. Protein sequence: CAIRARTENTEAFF.